Below are 9 T cell receptor beta chains sequenced from a single sample in a study of shared clonotypes between healthy human individuals. Some clones are missing from TCRdb's copy, which holds only in-frame ones; the method was immunoSEQ multiplex PCR. The data contain under 750,000 clones, 72% of them singletons. The sample comprised memory CD4+ T cells sorted from blood. Specified subset: CD45RA-negative fraction. All receptors derive from a woman aged 25 to 39 in good health.

The CDR3 DNA is TGTGCCAGCAGTCTACAGTTCCATAGCAATCAGCCCCAGCATTTT. Translated: CASSLQFHSNQPQHF. The chain joins TRBV28 to TRBJ1-5; D is unclear. The germline V gene has CDR1 MDHEN and CDR2 SYDVKM. This CDR3 region has 15 residues. Deletions cut 5 bases from V and 0 bases from J, with 11 bases between.

The CDR3 loop reads CASSFFIGGSNQPQHF. In DNA, the CDR3 is TGTGCCAGCAGCTTTTTCATCGGGGGGAGCAATCAGCCCCAGCATTTT. The V gene is TRBV5-5, the J gene TRBJ1-5; possible D gene TRBD1, 5 bases. V gave up 2 bases and J gave up 1 base, with 13 bases separating them. The CDR3 length is 16 residues. Germline-derived CDR1 and CDR2 are SGHKS and YYEKEE (reference sequence). The complete variable domain, with remaining parts taken from reference TRBV5-5 and TRBJ1-5, reads DAGVTQSPTHLIKTRGQQVTLRCSPISGHKSVSWYQQVLGQGPQFIFQYYEKEERGRGNFPDRFSARQFPNYSSELNVNALLLGDSALYLCASSFFIGGSNQPQHFGDGTRLSIL.

The J gene is TRBJ2-5, the V gene TRBV28, with D uncertain. The J call may be wrong; the DNA end is better matched by TRBJ2-7. The CDR3 totals 15 residues. Germline V gene sequence: CDR1 MDHEN, CDR2 SYDVKM. The CDR3 region is CASTPVLPGSYEQYF. The CDR3, as DNA: TGTGCCAGCACCCCCGTCCTGCCCGGCTCCTACGAGCAGTACTTC.

In this sample, this clone turned up a few times. The chain recombines TRBV2 with TRBJ2-7, with D hard to call. The germline gives CDR1 SNHLY, CDR2 FYNNEI. The CDR3 sequence is 11 residues long. The V end was cut by 6 bases, the J end by 4 bases, with 7 bases between. As DNA, the CDR3 is TGTGCCAGCAGCAAACAGTACGAGCAGTACTTC. It specifies CASSKQYEQYF.

This chain links TRBV5-1 with TRBJ2-2; D tentatively fits TRBD1 or TRBD2 (5 bases each). The V and J ends lost 5 bases and 6 bases respectively, with 17 bases between them. This CDR3 spans 15 amino acids. From germline, CDR1 is SGHRS and CDR2 YFSETQ. CDR3 DNA sequence: TGCGCCAGCAGGGTTTGGGGGAGTAACGCCGGGGAGCTGTTTTTT. It yields the protein CASRVWGSNAGELFF.

The gene calls are TRBV9 and TRBJ1-1; D call uncertain. Looked up from germline, CDR1 is SGDLS and CDR2 is YYNGEE. There are 16 residues in the CDR3. V dropped 4 bases and J dropped 1 base, with 17 bases sitting between them. In nucleotides, the CDR3 is TGTGCCAGCAGCCTCTCAATGGAGGGCAGGAACACTGAAGCTTTCTTT. It specifies CASSLSMEGRNTEAFF.

The V call is TRBV29-1, the J call TRBJ2-7; 7 bases align to TRBD2. The CDR3 totals 15 residues. Germline V CDR1 and CDR2: SQVTM, ANQGSEA. J was trimmed by 5 bases and V by 4 bases; bases with no gene match: 14. CDR3 in DNA: TGCAGCGTTGGATGGAGCGGGACCGGCGGTCACGAGCAGTACTTC. Amino acid sequence: CSVGWSGTGGHEQYF.

There are a few counts of this clone. This chain connects TRBV2 to TRBJ2-1; 7 nucleotides match TRBD1. V lost 6 bases and J lost 8; bases outside the gene matches: 10. Germline-derived CDR1 and CDR2 are SNHLY and FYNNEI. The CDR3 covers 14 residues. CDR3 nucleotides: TGTGCCAGCAGACTAAGACAGGGTTTGGATGAGCAGTTCTTC. Encoded protein: CASRLRQGLDEQFF.

This sequence joins TRBV11-2 and TRBJ2-7; D unresolved. The V end was cut by 5 bases, the J end by 8 bases, with 16 bases between. This CDR3 region has 13 residues. Germline V gives CDR1 SGHAT, CDR2 FQNNGV. CDR3 sequence: CASSPQRDTQQYF. The CDR3 coding sequence is TGTGCCAGCAGCCCCCAGCGAGACACACAGCAGTACTTC.